The 16 T cell receptor beta chains below all came from one sample that was sequenced in a study of early T cells in non-severe SARS-CoV-2 infection. TCRdb ran MiXCR on the 5' RACE reads and lists one entry per CDR3 protein. This table holds about 71,000 distinct CDR3 sequences, 12% to 15% found once. The sequenced material came from whole blood. All receptors come from an adult who was a healthcare worker with PCR-confirmed SARS-CoV-2 infection or an uninfected control (not recorded which).

The V call is TRBV10-2, the J call TRBJ1-6; TRBD1 matches 7 bases. The junction had 7 bases not matched to a gene; V was cut back by 7 bases and J by 7 bases. The CDR3 is 14 residues long. Germline CDR1 is WSHSY and CDR2 is SAAADI. Here the CDR3 reads CASTQGVKNSPLHF. DNA of the CDR3: TGCGCCAGCACTCAGGGGGTCAAGAATTCACCCCTCCACTTT.

The chain combines TRBV19 with TRBJ1-4; tentative D call: TRBD1 (6 bases). Trimming removed 5 bases from V and 5 bases from J, with 15 bases in between. Germline values: CDR1 LNHDA, CDR2 SQIVND (reference sequence). CDR3 length: 15 amino acids. The CDR3 loop reads CASSPLGQGNEKLFF. The CDR3 DNA follows: TGTGCCAGTAGTCCCCTCGGCCAGGGGAATGAAAAACTGTTTTTT.

The rearrangement uses TRBV29-1 and TRBJ2-2, with D possibly matching TRBD1 (6 bases). Germline assignment: CDR1 SQVTM and CDR2 ANQGSEA. Deletions cut 4 bases from V and 7 bases from J, with 16 bases between. The CDR3 runs 14 residues. CDR3 DNA: TGCAGCGTTGGTTTTACAGGGCGGATCGGGGAGCTGTTTTTT. Its protein is CSVGFTGRIGELFF.

This clonotype has just a few counts. The V gene is TRBV6-1, the J gene TRBJ2-3, with D maybe TRBD2 (5 bases). V gave up 10 bases and J gave up 0 bases, with 17 bases separating them. Per germline, CDR1 MNHNS and CDR2 SASEGT. CDR3 length equals 15 residues. The CDR3 nucleotides are TGTGCCACAAGCGGACGCCGAACTAGCACAGATACGCAGTATTTT. It is translated as CATSGRRTSTDTQYF.

This clonotype was recorded at least ten times. This chain joins TRBV5-5 and TRBJ2-1, with 7 bases identical to TRBD2. Trimming at V came to 4 bases and at J to 6 bases, leaving 7 bases not matched to a gene. The CDR3 has 14 residues. Looked up from germline, CDR1 is SGHKS and CDR2 is YYEKEE (reference sequence). In DNA, the CDR3 is TGTGCCAGCAGCCCCCCGACTAGCCGCAATGAGCAGTTCTTC. This gives the protein CASSPPTSRNEQFF.

This clonotype was observed a few times. The chain recombines TRBV11-3 with TRBJ2-2; no clear D gene. Per germline, CDR1 SGHNT and CDR2 YENEEA. The V end was cut by 5 bases, the J end by 4 bases, with 8 bases between. The CDR3 runs to 13 residues. The CDR3 sequence is CASSALRTGELFF. CDR3 nucleotide sequence: TGTGCCAGCAGCGCCCTTCGCACCGGGGAGCTGTTTTTT.

This clonotype was seen only a few times. This sequence joins TRBV11-2 and TRBJ1-1; TRBD1 is a possible D gene (6 bases). Germline CDR1 SGHAT, CDR2 FQNNGV. V dropped 0 bases and J dropped 11 bases, with 13 bases sitting between them. This CDR3 contains 13 residues. The CDR3 DNA reads TGTGCCAGCAGCTTAGATCTGAGGGGGGACGCTTTCTTT. Protein sequence: CASSLDLRGDAFF. Drawing the rest from reference TRBV11-2 and TRBJ1-1, the complete variable domain is EAGVAQSPRYKIIEKRQSVAFWCNPISGHATLYWYQQILGQGPKLLIQFQNNGVVDDSQLPKDRFSAERLKGVDSTLKIQPAKLEDSAVYLCASSLDLRGDAFFGQGTRLTVV.

In its sample, this clonotype was seen a few times. V and J are TRBV18 and TRBJ1-2; no firm D call. The V and J ends lost 2 bases and 3 bases respectively, with 10 bases between them. This CDR3 contains 14 residues. Germline CDR1 is KGHSH and CDR2 is LQKENI. The CDR3 sequence is CASSPSRQDYGYTF. CDR3 DNA sequence: TGTGCCAGCTCACCATCCCGCCAGGACTATGGCTACACCTTC.

In this sample, this clonotype turned up many times. The CDR3 loop reads CASSLAGRQNTEAFF. DNA of the CDR3: TGTGCCAGCAGCTTAGCGGGCCGACAGAACACTGAAGCTTTCTTT. The rearrangement uses TRBV7-9 and TRBJ1-1; D gene unclear. Germline CDR1 SEHNR, CDR2 FQNEAQ (reference sequence). This CDR3 comprises 15 residues. With 0 bases removed from V and 1 base from J, the gap between germline ends came to 9 bases. Looking up the rest from reference TRBV7-9 and TRBJ1-1 gives the full variable domain: DTGVSQNPRHKITKRGQNVTFRCDPISEHNRLYWYRQTLGQGPEFLTYFQNEAQLEKSRLLSDRFSAERPKGSFSTLEIQRTEQGDSAMYLCASSLAGRQNTEAFFGQGTRLTVV.

This clonotype was seen a few times. The rearrangement links TRBV18 to TRBJ1-6; no clear D. From germline, CDR1 is KGHSH and CDR2 LQKENI. V lost 3 bases, J lost 6 bases, and 6 bases lay in between. CDR3 length: 13 residues. The CDR3 is CASSPGPNSPLHF. CDR3 sequence (DNA): TGTGCCAGCTCACCGGGCCCTAATTCACCCCTCCACTTT. The variable domain in full, with the rest retrieved from reference TRBV18 and TRBJ1-6, is NAGVMQNPRHLVRRRGQEARLRCSPMKGHSHVYWYRQLPEEGLKFMVYLQKENIIDESGMPKERFSAEFPKEGPSILRIQQVVRGDSAAYFCASSPGPNSPLHFGNGTRLTVT.

The chain recombines TRBV18 with TRBJ1-2; 8 bases are shared with TRBD1. The J segment lost 4 bases and the V segment lost 3 bases, leaving 16 bases of the junction unmatched. The CDR3 length is 18 residues. The V gene's germline CDR1 is KGHSH and CDR2 LQKENI. CDR3 nucleotides: TGTGCCAGCTCACCGGCTGGGGGGACAGGTGCCTTTGGCTATGGCTACACCTTC. Amino acids: CASSPAGGTGAFGYGYTF.

This clonotype showed up just once. A read error may be the cause here, since a much bigger clone is one base away. The rearrangement links TRBV29-1 to TRBJ2-3; D is unclear. CDR3 length equals 12 residues. Per germline, CDR1 SQVTM and CDR2 ANQGSEA. The CDR3 sequence: CSVVTRTDTLYF. CDR3 bases: TGCAGCGTTGTGACCCGCACAGATACGCTGTATTTT.

The rearrangement links TRBV7-9 to TRBJ2-3, with TRBD2 matching 13 bases. CDR1 is SEHNR and CDR2 is FQNEAQ in the germline V gene (reference sequence). The CDR3 covers 17 residues. The ends lost 3 bases at V and 5 bases at J; junction bases unmatched: 8. CDR3 DNA sequence: TGTGCCAGCAGCTTTGGAGGACTAGCGGGGGAACGAGATACGCAGTATTTT. The encoded protein is CASSFGGLAGERDTQYF.

This clonotype was detected many times. The V gene is TRBV11-2, the J gene TRBJ2-3, with 11 bases lining up with TRBD2. CDR1 and CDR2 from the germline V gene are SGHAT and FQNNGV. The CDR3 has 16 amino acids. The J segment lost 2 bases and the V segment lost 5 bases, leaving 6 bases of the junction unmatched. This CDR3 reads CASSPGTSGYTDTQYF. CDR3 in DNA: TGTGCCAGCAGCCCGGGGACTAGCGGTTACACAGATACGCAGTATTTT.

The genes are TRBV7-6 and TRBJ2-3, with 7 bases matching TRBD1. This CDR3 contains 15 residues. V was clipped by 2 bases and J by 1 base; unmatched bases: 3. From germline, CDR1 is SGHVS and CDR2 FNYEAQ. The CDR3 region is CASSLRQGGTDTQYF. The CDR3 region has the DNA TGTGCCAGCAGCTTAAGACAGGGCGGCACAGATACGCAGTATTTT.

This clonotype has at least ten counts. V and J are TRBV28 and TRBJ1-5, with D maybe TRBD1 (5 bases). This CDR3 comprises 16 residues. V lost 8 bases, J lost 2 bases, and 19 bases lay in between. In germline, CDR1 is MDHEN, CDR2 SYDVKM. The CDR3 DNA reads as TGTGCCAGCCGGCCGGTATGGGGGACGGGCAATCAGCCCCAGCATTTT. This codes for CASRPVWGTGNQPQHF.